This record concerns one T cell receptor (beta chain) sequence. What it binds is unknown. This sample is part of a study of shared clonotypes between healthy human individuals. Study observations and caveats: Across a handful of donors, naive CD4 shared around 5.4%, naive CD8 about 3.2%, memory CD4 about 2.4%, memory CD8 0.4% to 0.5%.

Profiled with immunoSEQ multiplex PCR; TCRdb holds only in-frame clones, not every one. This table holds 950,000 to 1,300,000 clones, about 77% found once. The CDR3 has 13 residues. Trimming removed 1 base at V and 8 bases at J, with 9 bases between. Germline V gene sequence: CDR1 GTSNPN, CDR2 SVGIG (reference sequence). The TCR originated in a man between 18 and 35 years old in good health. The specimen was memory CD4+ T cells sorted from blood. Subset defined: CD45RA-negative fraction. V and J are TRBV30 and TRBJ1-6; D not resolved. The CDR3 DNA reads TGTGCCTGGAGTGGAAGCGGGGATTCACCCCTCCACTTT. It encodes CAWSGSGDSPLHF.